This T cell receptor beta chain was captured by sequencing in a study of CD8+ T cells in alopecia areata. Study details: Each of the treated patients was given oral tofacitinib, 5 to 10 mg twice daily, for moderate-to-severe alopecia areata. Treatment ran 6 to 18 months, with 6 months of follow-up afterward. Points from the study as a whole: TCRs were shared less clearly across patients than in mice, possibly for HLA-related reasons.

This clone was counted between two and nine times. Antigen specificity is unknown. Individuals with alopecia areata gave both lesional scalp punch biopsies and peripheral blood for collection. Sequencing templates came from extracted RNA that was reverse transcribed into cDNA. Produced via immunoSEQ multiplex PCR; TCRdb's table is partial and in-frame only. The sample lists about 150,000 clones; under 60% were seen once. This CDR3 is 14 amino acids long. The V end lost 0 bases, the J end lost 5 bases, and 13 bases lay between the germline ends. Germline CDR1 and CDR2: SQVTM and ANQGSEA. This receptor was taken from a human donor with alopecia areata. J is TRBJ1-2 and V is TRBV29-1, with D maybe TRBD1 (5 bases). Sequencing was performed on CD8+ T cells sorted from blood, taken at week 0. The CDR3 DNA is TGCAGCGTTGAAGATCTGGAGACAGATTATGGCTACACCTTC. It specifies CSVEDLETDYGYTF.